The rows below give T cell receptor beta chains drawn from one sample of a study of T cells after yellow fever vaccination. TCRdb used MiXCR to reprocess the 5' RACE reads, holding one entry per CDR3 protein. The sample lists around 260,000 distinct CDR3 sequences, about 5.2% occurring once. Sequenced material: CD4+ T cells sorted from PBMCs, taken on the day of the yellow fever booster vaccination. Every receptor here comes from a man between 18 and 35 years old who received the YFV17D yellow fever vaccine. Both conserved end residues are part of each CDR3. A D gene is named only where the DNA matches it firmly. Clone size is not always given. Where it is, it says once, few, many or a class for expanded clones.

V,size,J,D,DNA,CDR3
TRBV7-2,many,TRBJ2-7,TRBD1,TGTGCCAGCAGCAGACGACAGGGGGCGGACTCCTACGAGCAGTACTTC,CASSRRQGADSYEQYF
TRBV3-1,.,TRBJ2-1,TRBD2,TGTGCCAGCACCAGACTAGCGGGCGACTACAATGAGCAGTTCTTC,CASTRLAGDYNEQFF
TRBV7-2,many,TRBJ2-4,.,TGTGCCAGCAGCCAGTCTAGGGGCGCGTACATTCAGTACTTC,CASSQSRGAYIQYF
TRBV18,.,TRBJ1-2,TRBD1,TGTGCCAGCTCACCACAGAGACAGGGAAACTATGGCTACACCTTC,CASSPQRQGNYGYTF
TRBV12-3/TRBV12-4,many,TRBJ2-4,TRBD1,TGTGCCAGCAGACGGACAGGGGGCTTGGACATTCAGTACTTC,CASRRTGGLDIQYF
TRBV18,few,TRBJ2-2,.,TGTGCCAGCTCACCACCGTCGACTAGGGCCGGGGAGCTGTTTTTT,CASSPPSTRAGELFF
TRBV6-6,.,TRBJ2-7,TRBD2,TGTGCCAGCAACGGAGCGGGGGGGATCTACGAGCAGTACTTC,CASNGAGGIYEQYF
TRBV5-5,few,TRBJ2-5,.,TGTGCCAGCAGCTTGGAGGTCAGCCAAGGGGCCCAGTACTTC,CASSLEVSQGAQYF
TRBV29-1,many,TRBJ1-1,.,TGCAGCGCCGCCCTTGGGGGACCGAACACTGAAGCTTTCTTT,CSAALGGPNTEAFF
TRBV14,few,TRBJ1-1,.,TGTGCCAGCAGCCGACCCGACCCCAACACTGAAGCTTTCTTT,CASSRPDPNTEAFF
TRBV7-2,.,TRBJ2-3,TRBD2,TGTGCCAGCAGCTTGACCGGGACTAGCGGCTTGACGGCGCAGTATTTT,CASSLTGTSGLTAQYF
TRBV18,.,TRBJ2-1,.,TGTGCCAGCTCACCAGACCCACTCTCCTACAATGAGCAGTTCTTC,CASSPDPLSYNEQFF